This T cell receptor (beta chain) derives from a study of blood T cell repertoires in COVID-19. Assay used: immunoSEQ multiplex PCR; TCRdb lists only in-frame clones, some missing. The sample shows around 140,000 clones, approximately 84% of them seen only once. Trimming at V came to 6 bases and at J to 6 bases, leaving 4 bases not matched to a gene. CDR3 length: 15 residues. Germline assignment: CDR1 SGHTA and CDR2 FQGNSA. The clonotype originates from a woman older than 75 with acute or convalescent COVID-19. Sequences were obtained from peripheral blood. The chain recombines TRBV7-2 with TRBJ2-2; 13 bases are a match to TRBD2. CDR3: CASSETSGRSGELFF. The CDR3 DNA sequence: TGTGCCAGCAGTGAGACTAGCGGGAGGTCCGGGGAGCTGTTTTTT.